This paragraph reports one T cell receptor (beta chain). As yet, its antigen is unknown. V was trimmed by 1 base and J by 0 bases, leaving 7 bases between them. Germline loops: CDR1 MNHNS, CDR2 SASEGT. The CDR3 is 15 residues long. The run depth of the assay was deep. Some clones are missing from TCRdb's copy, which holds only in-frame ones; the method was immunoSEQ multiplex PCR. The data hold approximately 2.1 million clones, with just over 90% observed a single time. The source of the sample is a study of shared clonotypes between healthy human individuals. General observations from the study: The authors sampled blood alone, and tissue repertoires likely differ. It was observed that 5% to 6% of naive CD4 clonotypes were shared across a handful of donors. Sequencing of the sorted subsets was shown by rarefaction to be incomplete despite large depth.

The sequence was obtained from a man younger than 35 in good health. Some clones in this sample may be carry-over from other donors' samples. Specimen: naive CD4+ T cells from PBMCs. Subset described: CD45RA+ positively selected. The genes are TRBV6-1 and TRBJ1-3; D is ambiguous. The CDR3 protein is CASSEVYGSGNTIYF. The CDR3 DNA is TGTGCCAGCAGTGAAGTTTATGGCTCTGGAAACACCATATATTTT.